This TCR beta chain was obtained from a study of response to subunit inactivated influenza vaccine. Findings and limits, study-wide: Few additional T cells are recruited per seasonal influenza vaccination, authors suggested.

TCRdb re-called the RT-PCR reads through MiXCR, storing one row per CDR3 protein. The repertoire holds 600,000 to 850,000 distinct CDR3 sequences, with 11% to 15% as singletons. The CDR3 loop spans 11 amino acids. V gave up 0 bases and J gave up 7 bases, with 6 bases separating them. Per the germline V gene, CDR1 is DFQATT and CDR2 is SNEGSKA (reference sequence). This clonotype was observed a handful of times. What it binds is not known. Sequenced here: PBMCs from blood, sampled approximately 15 days before vaccination. This chain connects TRBV20-1 to TRBJ1-2; D gene uncertain. This sequence was found in a man aged 50-59 years who received an inactivated influenza vaccine. The CDR3 is CSARDRGGYTF. The CDR3 nucleotides are TGCAGTGCTAGAGACAGAGGTGGCTACACCTTC.